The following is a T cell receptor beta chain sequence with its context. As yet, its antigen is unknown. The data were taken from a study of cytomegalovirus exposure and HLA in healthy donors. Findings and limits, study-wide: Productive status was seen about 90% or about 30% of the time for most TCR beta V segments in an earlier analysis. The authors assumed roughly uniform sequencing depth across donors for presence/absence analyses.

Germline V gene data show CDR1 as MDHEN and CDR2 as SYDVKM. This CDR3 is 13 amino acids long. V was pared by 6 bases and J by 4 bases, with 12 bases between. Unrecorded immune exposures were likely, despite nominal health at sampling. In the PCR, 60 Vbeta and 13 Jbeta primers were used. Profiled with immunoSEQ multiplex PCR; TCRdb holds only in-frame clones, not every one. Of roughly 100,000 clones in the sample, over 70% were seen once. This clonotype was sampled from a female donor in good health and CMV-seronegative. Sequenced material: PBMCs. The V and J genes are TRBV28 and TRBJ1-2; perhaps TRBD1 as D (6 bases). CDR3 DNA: TGTGCCAGCAGAATCCAGGGGCTCTATGGCTACACCTTC. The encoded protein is CASRIQGLYGYTF.